The T cell receptor beta chain under discussion was sequenced for a study of T cells after yellow fever vaccination. Study context: SMART-Seq v4 Ultra Low Input served to prepare low-cell-number fractions. Points from the study as a whole: Primary-vaccination clones mostly resurfaced post-booster (just under 98% CD4, approximately 87% CD8).

Conversion of TCR transcripts into cDNA relied on 5'RACE template switching, which added a universal primer site and UMIs. Using its own MiXCR run on the 5' RACE reads, TCRdb lists one record per CDR3 protein. The data show 150,000 to 200,000 distinct CDR3 sequences, approximately 6.2% seen once. Germline V gene lookup returns CDR1 MDHEN and CDR2 SYDVKM. The CDR3 consists of 12 residues. Trimming cost V 8 bases and J 7 bases, with 11 bases left between them. Worth noting for this clonotype: The target antigen is unknown.

The sample in question was CD4+ T cells sorted from PBMCs, obtained on the day of the first yellow fever vaccination. The receptor was derived from a man aged 18 to 29 who received the YFV17D yellow fever vaccine. This sequence joins TRBV28 and TRBJ2-2; D ambiguous. The CDR3 bases are TGTGCCAGCTTACATGTAAGCGGGGAGCTGTTTTTT. This sequence encodes CASLHVSGELFF. The full variable domain, completed using reference TRBV28 and TRBJ2-2, is DVKVTQSSRYLVKRTGEKVFLECVQDMDHENMFWYRQDPGLGLRLIYFSYDVKMKEKGDIPEGYSVSREKKERFSLILESASTNQTSMYLCASLHVSGELFFGEGSRLTVL.